These T cell receptor beta chains were read from a single sample in a study of T-cell memory formation after mild COVID-19. MiXCR, run by TCRdb on the 5' RACE reads, gives a single entry per CDR3 protein. This table has approximately 230,000 distinct CDR3 sequences, roughly 17% appearing once. Sequencing was performed on PBMCs or a T cell subset sorted from them (not recorded which). The receptors originated from a man aged 18 to 29 who had mild COVID-19 (a few samples of this study predate the infection). Cell type and time point are not known. CDR3s include the opening cysteine and the closing phenylalanine or tryptophan. The D gene is left open where the match is weak. The listing skips clone size in some rows; elsewhere it reads once, few, many or a size class.

clone size | D gene | J gene | V gene | CDR3 protein | CDR3 DNA
few | - | TRBJ1-5 | TRBV5-1 | CASSLESGTNQPQHF | TGCGCCAGCAGCTTGGAAAGCGGGACAAATCAGCCCCAGCATTTT
- | TRBD1 | TRBJ2-1 | TRBV3-1 | CASRDSSDNEQFF | TGTGCCAGCCGGGACAGCTCCGACAATGAGCAGTTCTTC
few | - | TRBJ2-7 | TRBV18 | CASSPSQGGYEQYF | TGTGCCAGCTCACCGTCACAGGGAGGGTACGAGCAGTACTTC
few | - | TRBJ1-1 | TRBV6-2/TRBV6-3 | CASSYSRTSAFF | TGTGCCAGCAGTTACTCGAGGACGTCGGCTTTCTTT
few | - | TRBJ2-7 | TRBV7-2 | CASSLRTGSSLYEQYF | TGTGCCAGCAGCTTAAGGACGGGCTCATCTCTTTACGAGCAGTACTTC
- | - | TRBJ2-1 | TRBV5-1 | CASSLGAGGAHNEQFF | TGCGCCAGCAGCTTGGGGGCTGGCGGGGCACACAATGAGCAGTTCTTC
- | TRBD2 | TRBJ2-3 | TRBV28 | CATCSGGAPDTQYF | TGTGCCACCTGTAGCGGGGGGGCCCCAGATACGCAGTATTTT
- | - | TRBJ1-1 | TRBV7-2 | CASTLQGLNTEAFF | TGTGCCAGCACCCTACAGGGACTGAACACTGAAGCTTTCTTT
- | - | TRBJ1-1 | TRBV5-6 | CASSLRFTEAFF | TGTGCCAGCAGCTTGAGGTTCACTGAAGCTTTCTTT
few | TRBD1 | TRBJ1-2 | TRBV5-6 | CASSYRGRGYTF | TGTGCCAGCAGCTACAGGGGGCGCGGCTACACCTTC
- | TRBD2 | TRBJ2-3 | TRBV20-1 | CSALPVLAGGTDTQYF | TGCAGTGCTCTACCGGTTCTAGCGGGGGGTACAGATACGCAGTATTTT
- | TRBD1 | TRBJ1-1 | TRBV5-1 | CASSHRGQGWDTEAFF | TGCGCCAGCAGCCACCGTGGACAGGGCTGGGACACTGAAGCTTTCTTT
- | TRBD2 | TRBJ2-4 | TRBV19 | CASSRGGGAKNIQYF | TGTGCCAGTAGTAGGGGCGGGGGTGCCAAAAACATTCAGTACTTC
- | - | TRBJ1-1 | TRBV7-9 | CASSPRTGHTEAFF | TGTGCCAGCAGCCCTCGGACGGGTCACACTGAAGCTTTCTTT
few | - | TRBJ1-2 | TRBV4-3 | CASSPLHGGRDGYTF | TGCGCCAGCAGCCCCTTACACGGGGGACGGGATGGCTACACCTTC
many | - | TRBJ1-2 | TRBV7-2 | CASSLGGRFYGYTF | TGTGCCAGCAGCTTAGGTGGCAGGTTCTATGGCTACACCTTC
few | TRBD1 | TRBJ2-3 | TRBV7-2 | CASSLGDRGPNTQYF | TGTGCCAGCAGCTTAGGGGACAGGGGGCCGAATACGCAGTATTTT
- | - | TRBJ1-1 | TRBV3-1 | CASSQSLGTEAFF | TGTGCCAGCAGCCAATCACTAGGCACTGAAGCTTTCTTT
medium-sized | - | TRBJ2-7 | TRBV7-2 | CASSPRTGSVDF | TGTGCCAGCAGCCCCCGTACGGGGTCTGTTGACTTC
- | - | TRBJ1-2 | TRBV29-1 | CSVESSPGRYGYTF | TGCAGCGTTGAATCATCACCAGGGCGCTATGGCTACACCTTC
- | TRBD2 | TRBJ2-5 | TRBV12-3/TRBV12-4 | CASGEGETQYF | TGTGCCAGCGGGGAGGGGGAGACCCAGTACTTC
many | - | TRBJ2-2 | TRBV7-9 | CASSSGQGHTGELFF | TGTGCCAGCAGCTCCGGACAAGGGCACACCGGGGAGCTGTTTTTT
- | - | TRBJ2-2 | TRBV18 | CASSPPQGGTGELFF | TGTGCCAGCTCACCACCCCAGGGTGGCACCGGGGAGCTGTTTTTT
few | TRBD1 | TRBJ1-4 | TRBV5-1 | CASSTGQVNEKLFF | TGCGCCAGCAGCACGGGACAGGTTAATGAAAAACTGTTTTTT
few | - | TRBJ2-3 | TRBV7-9 | CASSGVASTDTQYF | TGTGCCAGCAGCGGGGTAGCAAGCACAGATACGCAGTATTTT
- | - | TRBJ2-1 | TRBV5-1 | CASSSGPMNEQFF | TGCGCCAGCAGCTCCGGACCTATGAATGAGCAGTTCTTC
- | - | TRBJ1-1 | TRBV4-3 | CASSPQVGNTAEAFF | TGCGCCAGCAGCCCGCAAGTCGGGAATACCGCTGAAGCTTTCTTT
- | TRBD2 | TRBJ2-3 | TRBV27 | CASSALAGGPGTQYF | TGTGCCAGCAGTGCTCTAGCGGGGGGGCCGGGTACGCAGTATTTT
few | TRBD2 | TRBJ2-1 | TRBV5-1 | CASSSGLAGGNEQFF | TGTGCTAGCAGCTCGGGACTAGCGGGGGGCAATGAGCAGTTCTTC
few | - | TRBJ2-2 | TRBV29-1 | CSVEEELNTGELFF | TGCAGCGTTGAAGAGGAGTTGAACACCGGGGAGCTGTTTTTT
- | - | TRBJ2-3 | TRBV5-1 | CASSPPRGTDTQYF | TGCGCCAGCAGCCCCCCTAGGGGCACAGATACGCAGTATTTT
- | - | TRBJ2-5 | TRBV9 | CASSVAETQYF | TGTGCCAGCAGCGTAGCGGAGACCCAGTACTTC
few | - | TRBJ2-3 | TRBV4-2 | CASSLGGASTDTQYF | TGTGCCAGCAGCCTAGGCGGGGCGAGCACAGATACGCAGTATTTT
- | - | TRBJ1-6 | TRBV9 | CASSVSGRTFSPLHF | TGTGCCAGCAGCGTCTCCGGGAGAACCTTCTCACCCCTCCACTTT
- | TRBD1 | TRBJ2-3 | TRBV7-3 | CASRKGASTDTQYF | TGTGCCAGCAGAAAGGGGGCTAGCACAGATACGCAGTATTTT
few | - | TRBJ1-2 | TRBV2 | CAKGWDGYTF | TGTGCGAAGGGATGGGATGGCTACACCTTC
many | - | TRBJ2-3 | TRBV6-5 | CASSYPREGTDTQYF | TGTGCCAGCAGTTACCCCAGGGAAGGCACAGATACGCAGTATTTT
few | TRBD1 | TRBJ1-5 | TRBV20-1 | CSARSGTGYSNQPQHF | TGCAGTGCTAGATCTGGGACAGGGTATAGCAATCAGCCCCAGCATTTT
many | TRBD2 | TRBJ2-3 | TRBV4-3 | CASSQKGLARTDTQYF | TGCGCCAGCAGCCAAAAAGGACTAGCGAGAACAGATACGCAGTATTTT
few | - | TRBJ2-3 | TRBV2 | CASSEGSRSDTQYF | TGTGCCAGCAGTGAAGGAAGTCGTTCAGATACGCAGTATTTT
few | - | TRBJ1-1 | TRBV12-3/TRBV12-4 | CASSPRADGAFF | TGTGCCAGCAGTCCCCGGGCCGACGGAGCTTTCTTT
- | - | TRBJ2-3 | TRBV3-1 | CASSQGYGTDTQYF | TGTGCCAGCAGCCAAGGTTACGGTACAGATACGCAGTATTTT
few | - | TRBJ2-5 | TRBV20-1 | CSAGIEGYF | TGCAGTGCCGGAATTGAGGGGTACTTC
- | - | TRBJ1-3 | TRBV7-9 | CASSPVRSGNTIYF | TGTGCCAGCAGCCCCGTCCGATCTGGAAACACCATATATTTT
few | - | TRBJ1-1 | TRBV7-2 | CASSPRLTENTEAFF | TGTGCCAGCAGCCCACGGTTGACAGAGAACACTGAAGCTTTCTTT
few | - | TRBJ1-3 | TRBV7-2 | CASSAQSSGNTIYF | TGTGCCAGCAGCGCACAGAGCTCTGGAAACACCATATATTTT
few | - | TRBJ2-1 | TRBV4-3 | CASSQAPHGGSYNEQFF | TGCGCCAGCAGCCAGGCCCCCCATGGTGGCAGCTACAATGAGCAGTTCTTC